A single sample is the source of the 23 T cell receptor beta chains below, sequenced in a study of T cells after yellow fever vaccination. MiXCR was run by TCRdb on the 5' RACE reads, yielding one entry per CDR3 protein. Of around 180,000 distinct CDR3 sequences detected, about 6% appear once; the ten largest clones hold under 3%. Sequencing was performed on CD4+ T cells sorted from PBMCs, taken on the day of the first yellow fever vaccination. Every receptor here comes from a man in his late teens or twenties who received the YFV17D yellow fever vaccine.

The gene calls are TRBV5-1 and TRBJ2-3; no reliable D call. Per germline, CDR1 SGHRS and CDR2 YFSETQ. This CDR3 spans 14 amino acids. V lost 0 bases, J lost 6 bases, and 11 bases lay in between. Here the CDR3 DNA reads TGCGCCAGCAGCTTGGGGACCGCCGATGATACGCAGTATTTT. This translates into CASSLGTADDTQYF.

This clonotype was seen more than once but under ten times. The chain joins TRBV4-2 to TRBJ1-3; no firm D call. This CDR3 contains 15 residues. Germline values: CDR1 LGHNA, CDR2 YNFKEQ. The germline V and J ends were trimmed by 0 bases and 1 base, with 7 bases remaining between them. The DNA of the CDR3 is TGTGCCAGCAGCCAAGATGGAGGTTCTGGAAACACCATATATTTT. Translating it yields CASSQDGGSGNTIYF.

In its sample, this clonotype was seen many times. The CDR3 region is CASSRAGTEQETQYF. CDR3 coding DNA: TGCGCCAGCAGCCGCGCCGGGACGGAGCAAGAGACCCAGTACTTC. The chain links TRBV4-3 to TRBJ2-5; the D gene could be TRBD1 or TRBD2 (5 bases each). The V and J ends lost 4 bases and 2 bases respectively, with 14 bases between them. This CDR3 comprises 15 residues. Germline CDR1 is LGHNA and CDR2 is YSLEER.

This clonotype was counted at least ten times. The J gene is TRBJ2-7, the V gene TRBV4-3; D could derive from TRBD1 or TRBD2 (6 bases each). Per the germline V gene, CDR1 is LGHNA and CDR2 is YSLEER. Trimming took 0 bases from V and 2 from J, leaving 23 bases between them. This CDR3 spans 19 amino acids. The CDR3 reads CASSQDLERVVGHPYEQYV. For the CDR3, the DNA is TGCGCCAGCAGCCAAGATTTGGAGCGGGTGGTGGGACACCCCTACGAGCAGTACGTC.

Many counts were recorded for this clonotype. The V gene is TRBV18, the J gene TRBJ2-7, with D possibly called TRBD1 or TRBD2 (5 bases each). V gave up 3 bases and J gave up 0 bases, with 12 bases separating them. Germline V gene lookup returns CDR1 KGHSH and CDR2 LQKENI. This CDR3 is built from 15 residues. Here the CDR3 DNA reads TGTGCCAGCTCACCGGCGTGGGGGAGCTCCTACGAGCAGTACTTC. Translating gives CASSPAWGSSYEQYF.

The chain joins TRBV6-5 to TRBJ1-6; D remains ambiguous. The V gene's germline CDR1 is MNHEY and CDR2 SVGAGI. This CDR3 has 15 residues. Trimming pared 0 bases from V and 8 bases from J, leaving 11 bases between. For the CDR3, the DNA is TGTGCCAGCAGTTACTCGGGGTCTGGGGATTCACCCCTCCACTTT. Residues: CASSYSGSGDSPLHF.

This chain joins TRBV10-2 and TRBJ1-2; maybe TRBD1 (5 bases). Trimming took off 4 bases at V and 4 bases at J, with 7 bases between the two ends. The CDR3 is 12 residues long. CDR1 is WSHSY, CDR2 SAAADI, per germline. The CDR3 DNA is TGCGCCAGCAGTGGACAGTCCTATGGCTACACCTTC. Translation: CASSGQSYGYTF.

The CDR3 sequence is CASSLSGLGYTF. As DNA, the CDR3 is TGCGCCAGCAGCTTAAGTGGTCTCGGCTACACCTTC. The V and J genes are TRBV5-1 and TRBJ1-2; D unclear. V was cut by 2 bases and J by 8 bases, with 10 bases left in between. This CDR3 comprises 12 residues. Germline values: CDR1 SGHRS, CDR2 YFSETQ.

The sample holds many counts of this clonotype. V gene TRBV5-1 combines with J gene TRBJ2-5, with D possibly matching TRBD2 (6 bases). The CDR3 contains 16 residues. The germline CDR1 and CDR2 sequences are SGHRS and YFSETQ. Trimming removed 0 bases from V and 0 bases from J, with 12 bases in between. The CDR3 DNA follows: TGCGCCAGCAGCTTGGTGGCGGGGACTTACCAAGAGACCCAGTACTTC. This translates into CASSLVAGTYQETQYF. Variable domain in full (rest from reference TRBV5-1 and TRBJ2-5): KAGVTQTPRYLIKTRGQQVTLSCSPISGHRSVSWYQQTPGQGLQFLFEYFSETQRNKGNFPGRFSGRQFSNSRSEMNVSTLELGDSALYLCASSLVAGTYQETQYFGPGTRLLVL.

This clonotype showed up many times. The chain recombines TRBV6-2 or TRBV6-3 with TRBJ2-2; D remains unclear. The germline CDR1 and CDR2 sequences are MNHEY and SVGEGT. Between the trimmed V and J ends, which lost 6 bases and 5 bases, there was a span of 10 bases. The CDR3 length is 13 residues. This CDR3 reads CASSPPPTGELFF. The CDR3 DNA reads as TGTGCCAGCAGCCCTCCACCTACCGGGGAGCTGTTTTTT.

This clonotype turned up a few times. The V and J genes are TRBV7-2 and TRBJ2-5; the match to TRBD1 covers 9 bases. Germline CDR1 and CDR2: SGHTA and FQGNSA. V shed 5 bases and J 3 bases; nucleotides not matched to a gene: 7. The CDR3 is made up of 15 amino acids. The CDR3 loop is CASSPNRGREETQYF. The DNA for the CDR3 is TGTGCCAGCAGCCCAAACAGGGGGCGCGAAGAGACCCAGTACTTC.

This clonotype was found many times. V usage is TRBV12-3 or TRBV12-4 and J usage is TRBJ2-3; 7 nucleotides agree with TRBD2. Trimming removed 4 bases from V and 4 bases from J; junction bases left unmatched: 5. The CDR3 is 14 amino acids. CDR3 amino acids: CASSYLAEADTQYF. CDR3 DNA: TGTGCCAGCAGTTACCTAGCGGAAGCAGATACGCAGTATTTT.

The chain employs TRBV5-6 and TRBJ2-3; TRBD2 might be the D (6 bases). The CDR3 extends over 15 amino acids. Germline CDR1 is SGHDT and CDR2 is YYEEEE. V was cut by 1 base and J by 3 bases, with 12 bases left in between. CDR3 residues: CASSLRREVTDTQYF. The CDR3 DNA reads TGTGCCAGCAGCTTGAGGAGGGAGGTTACAGATACGCAGTATTTT. Supplemented by reference TRBV5-6 and TRBJ2-3, the full variable domain reads DAGVTQSPTHLIKTRGQQVTLRCSPKSGHDTVSWYQQALGQGPQFIFQYYEEEERQRGNFPDRFSGHQFPNYSSELNVNALLLGDSALYLCASSLRREVTDTQYFGPGTRLTVL.

V usage is TRBV5-8 and J usage is TRBJ2-7, with D hard to call. The germline V gene encodes CDR1 SGHTS and CDR2 YDEGEE. Trimming stripped 2 bases from V and 2 bases from J, with 20 bases between. This CDR3 region has 17 residues. DNA for the CDR3: TGTGCCAGCAGCTTTCCCCCTGTGGCCTTGTATACCTACGAGCAGTACGTC. Amino acid sequence: CASSFPPVALYTYEQYV.

V is TRBV19 and J is TRBJ2-7; perhaps TRBD1 as D (6 bases). This CDR3 is 14 amino acids long. Germline V gene lookup returns CDR1 LNHDA and CDR2 SQIVND (reference sequence). The V gene lost 3 bases and the J gene lost 0 bases, with 9 bases spanning the gap. In DNA form, the CDR3 reads TGTGCCAGTAGTATCGGGACAATCTCCTACGAGCAGTACTTC. This translates into CASSIGTISYEQYF. Variable domain in full (rest from reference TRBV19 and TRBJ2-7): DGGITQSPKYLFRKEGQNVTLSCEQNLNHDAMYWYRQDPGQGLRLIYYSQIVNDFQKGDIAEGYSVSREKKESFPLTVTSAQKNPTAFYLCASSIGTISYEQYFGPGTRLTVT.

This clonotype has more than one count but fewer than ten. V and J are TRBV3-1 and TRBJ2-3; D gene ambiguous. Trimming pared 3 bases from V and 6 bases from J, leaving 7 bases between. The CDR3 has 12 residues. Germline V gene sequence: CDR1 LGHDT, CDR2 YNNKEL (reference sequence). This chain's CDR3 is CASSHGKDTQYF. The CDR3 nucleotides are TGTGCCAGCAGCCATGGCAAGGATACGCAGTATTTT.

This clonotype was detected ten times or more. The chain has TRBV19 and TRBJ2-1, with unresolved D. CDR3 length: 13 amino acids. In germline, CDR1 is LNHDA, CDR2 SQIVND (reference sequence). V was shortened by 5 bases and J by 6 bases, with 11 bases between the two germline ends. The CDR3 region is CASSSGRGNEQFF. CDR3 in DNA: TGTGCCAGTAGTTCCGGCAGAGGCAATGAGCAGTTCTTC. The full variable domain, its missing parts supplied by reference TRBV19 and TRBJ2-1, is DGGITQSPKYLFRKEGQNVTLSCEQNLNHDAMYWYRQDPGQGLRLIYYSQIVNDFQKGDIAEGYSVSREKKESFPLTVTSAQKNPTAFYLCASSSGRGNEQFFGPGTRLTVL.

The chain is built from TRBV5-4 and TRBJ2-2; either TRBD1 or TRBD2 may fit D (5 bases each). V dropped 0 bases and J dropped 1 base, with 10 bases sitting between them. From germline, CDR1 is SGHNT and CDR2 YYREEE (reference sequence). This CDR3 region has 16 residues. CDR3 residues: CASSLAAGRNTGELFF. CDR3 in DNA: TGTGCCAGCAGCTTGGCTGCAGGGAGGAACACCGGGGAGCTGTTTTTT.

The V gene is TRBV25-1, the J gene TRBJ1-2; D is perhaps TRBD1 (6 bases). The CDR3 length is 14 residues. V was clipped by 6 bases and J by 11 bases, with 22 bases between them. Germline V gives CDR1 MGHDK, CDR2 SYGVNS. CDR3 loop: CASRENGGAPEYTF. The CDR3 DNA is TGTGCCAGCAGGGAGAATGGGGGGGCGCCTGAATACACCTTC.

This clonotype was seen many times. V and J are TRBV29-1 and TRBJ1-4; D unresolved. Deletions cut 4 bases from V and 4 bases from J, with 13 bases between. In germline, CDR1 is SQVTM, CDR2 ANQGSEA. This CDR3 is built from 14 residues. CDR3 sequence (DNA): TGCAGCGTTGTCCTCGGAGTGGGTAATGAAAAACTGTTTTTT. Its protein is CSVVLGVGNEKLFF.

The chain carries TRBV7-2 and TRBJ1-2; a possible D gene is TRBD1 (6 bases). The CDR3 spans 13 residues. The germline V gene has CDR1 SGHTA and CDR2 FQGNSA. The V and J ends lost 5 bases and 6 bases respectively, with 13 bases between them. DNA of the CDR3: TGTGCCAGCAGCAACGACAGGAGGAATGGCTACACCTTC. Its translation is CASSNDRRNGYTF.

V usage is TRBV6-2 or TRBV6-3 and J usage is TRBJ1-1; tentatively, D is TRBD1 (5 bases). The germline V and J ends were trimmed by 5 bases and 8 bases, with 15 bases remaining between them. Per the germline V gene, CDR1 is MNHEY and CDR2 is SVGEGT. The CDR3 runs to 13 residues. Here the CDR3 reads CASSRSGTAEAFF. The CDR3 DNA reads TGTGCCAGCAGTAGATCAGGGACCGCGGAAGCTTTCTTT.

This clonotype has ten or more counts. The chain combines TRBV20-1 with TRBJ2-3; D is unresolved. Per the germline V gene, CDR1 is DFQATT and CDR2 is SNEGSKA (reference sequence). This CDR3 contains 12 residues. Trimming left V 5 bases short and J 2 bases short, with 8 bases between. The CDR3 is CSASDLTDTQYF. The CDR3, as DNA: TGCAGTGCTTCGGACCTCACAGATACGCAGTATTTT.